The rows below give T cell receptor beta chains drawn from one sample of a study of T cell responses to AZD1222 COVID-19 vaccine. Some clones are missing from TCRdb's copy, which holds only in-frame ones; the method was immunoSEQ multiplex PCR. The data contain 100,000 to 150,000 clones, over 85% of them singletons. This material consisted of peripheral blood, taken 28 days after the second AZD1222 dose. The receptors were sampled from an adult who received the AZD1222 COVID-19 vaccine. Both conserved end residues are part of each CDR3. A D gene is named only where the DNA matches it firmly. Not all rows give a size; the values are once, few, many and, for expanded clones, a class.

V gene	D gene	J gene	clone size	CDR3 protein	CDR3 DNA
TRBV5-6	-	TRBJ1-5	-	CASRWPYSNQPQHF	TGTGCCTCTCGGTGGCCCTATAGCAATCAGCCCCAGCATTTT
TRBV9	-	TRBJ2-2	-	CASSAEPGELFF	TGTGCCAGCAGCGCCGAGCCCGGGGAGCTGTTTTTT
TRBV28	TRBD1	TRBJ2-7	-	CASSFLGRDSQEQYF	TGTGCCAGCAGTTTCCTTGGCCGGGACAGCCAAGAGCAGTACTTC
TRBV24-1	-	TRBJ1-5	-	CATSAWGNQPQHF	TGTGCCACCAGTGCTTGGGGCAATCAGCCCCAGCATTTT
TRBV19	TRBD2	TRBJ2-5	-	CASNGGRDQETQYF	TGTGCCAGTAATGGAGGGAGGGACCAAGAGACCCAGTACTTC
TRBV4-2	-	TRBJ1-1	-	CASSQDRQRAFF	TGTGCCAGCAGCCAAGATAGACAGCGGGCTTTCTTT
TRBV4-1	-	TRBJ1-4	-	CASSSTIGDLNEKLFF	TGCGCCAGCAGCTCGACGATAGGGGACCTTAATGAAAAACTGTTTTTT
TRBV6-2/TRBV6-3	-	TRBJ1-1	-	CASSLDGGNTEAFF	TGTGCCAGCAGTCTTGACGGAGGGAACACTGAAGCTTTCTTT
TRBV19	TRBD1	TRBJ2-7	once	CASIGGTGGYEQYF	TGTGCCAGTATTGGAGGGACAGGGGGTTACGAGCAGTACTTC
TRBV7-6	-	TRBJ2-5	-	CASSPTTGQQETQYF	TGTGCCAGCAGTCCCACGACAGGCCAGCAAGAGACCCAGTACTTC
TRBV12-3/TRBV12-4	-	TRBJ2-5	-	CASSPRTSQYF	TGTGCCAGCAGTCCCCGGACCTCCCAGTACTTC
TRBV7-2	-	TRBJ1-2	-	CASSTEVGRGYTF	TGTGCCAGCAGCACTGAGGTGGGCAGGGGCTACACCTTC
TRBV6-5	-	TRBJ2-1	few	CATRYEGRLSEQFF	TGTGCCACTCGTTATGAGGGGCGGCTCAGTGAGCAGTTCTTC
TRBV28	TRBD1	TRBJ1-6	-	CASVVGQGNSPLHF	TGTGCCAGTGTAGTGGGACAGGGAAATTCACCCCTCCACTTT
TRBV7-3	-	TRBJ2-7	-	CASSQGDEQYF	TGTGCCAGCAGCCAAGGGGACGAGCAGTACTTC
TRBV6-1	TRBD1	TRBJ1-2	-	CASSESWDSAGGYTF	TGTGCCAGCAGTGAGAGTTGGGACAGCGCTGGGGGCTACACCTTC
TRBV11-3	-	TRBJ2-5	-	CASSPVPGLPQETQYF	TGTGCCAGCAGCCCGGTGCCAGGGCTCCCCCAAGAGACCCAGTACTTC
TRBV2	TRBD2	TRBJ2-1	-	CASSSSGATYNEQFF	TGTGCCAGCAGTTCTAGCGGCGCAACCTACAATGAGCAGTTCTTC
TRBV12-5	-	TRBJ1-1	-	CASGLSGSRGGAFF	TGTGCTAGTGGTTTGTCAGGGTCCCGCGGGGGTGCTTTCTTT
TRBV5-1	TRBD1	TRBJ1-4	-	CASSPPGQGPNEKLFF	TGCGCCAGCAGCCCGCCGGGACAGGGCCCTAATGAAAAACTGTTTTTT
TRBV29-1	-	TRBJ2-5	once	CSVGRNRAETQYF	TGCAGCGTTGGGAGGAATAGGGCAGAGACCCAGTACTTC
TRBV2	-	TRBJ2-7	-	CASSDRDYEQYF	TGTGCCAGCAGTGACCGAGACTACGAGCAGTACTTC
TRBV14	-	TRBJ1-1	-	CASSPAMNTEAFF	TGTGCCAGCAGCCCCGCCATGAACACTGAAGCTTTCTTT
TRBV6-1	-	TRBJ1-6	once	CASSDGGGESPLHF	TGTGCCAGCAGTGACGGGGGGGGAGAATCACCCCTCCACTTT